This entry lists 19 T cell receptor beta chains sequenced from one sample in a study of CXCR3 chemokines and chemotherapy response in bladder cancer. MiXCR, run by TCRdb on the PCR reads, gives a single entry per CDR3 protein. This table has some 1,200 distinct CDR3 sequences, under 20% appearing once. Sampling was conducted from a patient whose treatment included neoadjuvant chemotherapy. The source is a human donor with bladder cancer that did not respond to neoadjuvant chemotherapy.

Notes on this clonotype: This likely traces to a read error, being one base from a far larger clone. The chain has TRBV10-3 and TRBJ1-1; the D is unclear. This CDR3 comprises 15 residues. Germline CDR1 and CDR2: ENHRY and SYGVKD. V was clipped by 5 bases and J by 1 base, with 14 bases between them. The chain's CDR3 is CAISLRVGWNTEAFF. The CDR3 DNA follows: TGTGCCATCAGTCTACGGGTTGGTTGGAACACTGAAGCTTTCTTT.

This clonotype ranks as medium-sized. The chain uses TRBV7-9 and TRBJ2-1, with D maybe TRBD2 (6 bases). The CDR3 consists of 13 residues. Deletions cut 5 bases from V and 8 bases from J, with 13 bases between. The V gene's germline CDR1 is SEHNR and CDR2 FQNEAQ (reference sequence). The CDR3 DNA reads TGTGCCAGCAGCCCGGACTATTCCCATGAGCAGTTCTTC. Translated: CASSPDYSHEQFF. Combining the CDR3 with reference TRBV7-9 and TRBJ2-1 gives the whole variable domain DTGVSQNPRHKITKRGQNVTFRCDPISEHNRLYWYRQTLGQGPEFLTYFQNEAQLEKSRLLSDRFSAERPKGSFSTLEIQRTEQGDSAMYLCASSPDYSHEQFFGPGTRLTVL.

This clonotype was detected ten times or more. The CDR3: CSARDIGANYGYTF. The CDR3 nucleotides read TGCAGTGCTAGAGATATCGGGGCTAACTATGGCTACACCTTC. This chain connects TRBV20-1 to TRBJ1-2; D unclear. Trimming cost V 0 bases and J 0 bases, with 8 bases left between them. CDR3 length equals 14 residues. Germline lookup yields CDR1 DFQATT and CDR2 SNEGSKA (reference sequence).

For this clonotype: This likely stems from a read error, as it lies one base from a far larger clone. The chain carries TRBV19 and TRBJ2-7; 15 bases are shared with TRBD2. The germline V gene has CDR1 LNHDA and CDR2 SQIVND (reference sequence). J gave up 7 bases and V 5 bases, and 12 bases lay outside the gene matches. The CDR3 length is 17 residues. Written as DNA, the CDR3 is TGTGCCAGTAGTCCGCGGACTAGCGGGAGGGCCGGCAATGAGCAGTACTTC. Protein: CASSPRTSGRAGNEQYF.

This clonotype is medium-sized in the sample. The rearrangement links TRBV5-6 to TRBJ2-7, with D uncertain. The length of the CDR3 is 13 residues. The germline gives CDR1 SGHDT, CDR2 YYEEEE. V was pared by 10 bases and J by 1 base, with 15 bases between. The chain's CDR3 is CASMGKRSYEQYF. DNA for the CDR3: TGTGCCTCTATGGGAAAAAGGTCCTACGAGCAGTACTTC.

This clonotype is labeled as large. The V gene is TRBV19, the J gene TRBJ2-2; D is perhaps TRBD2 (5 bases). Per germline, CDR1 LNHDA and CDR2 SQIVND (reference sequence). The CDR3 totals 12 residues. The germline V and J ends were trimmed by 3 bases and 7 bases, with 6 bases remaining between them. The CDR3 loop is CASSIGSGELFF. CDR3 in DNA: TGTGCCAGTAGTATTGGGAGCGGGGAGCTGTTTTTT. Drawing the rest from reference TRBV19 and TRBJ2-2, the complete variable domain is DGGITQSPKYLFRKEGQNVTLSCEQNLNHDAMYWYRQDPGQGLRLIYYSQIVNDFQKGDIAEGYSVSREKKESFPLTVTSAQKNPTAFYLCASSIGSGELFFGEGSRLTVL.

This clonotype came up many times. The chain is built from TRBV28 and TRBJ2-5, with TRBD2 matching 11 bases. CDR3 length: 15 residues. Germline V gene sequence: CDR1 MDHEN, CDR2 SYDVKM. Unmatched junction bases numbered 7, after V lost 5 bases and J lost 5 bases. The CDR3 spells CASSHLSGGEETQYF. The CDR3 DNA follows: TGTGCCAGCAGTCACCTTAGCGGGGGGGAGGAGACCCAGTACTTC.

This clonotype is labeled large. The chain combines TRBV7-2 with TRBJ1-1; weak D call: TRBD1 (6 bases). The germline V and J ends were trimmed by 4 bases and 3 bases, with 12 bases remaining between them. Germline V CDR1 and CDR2: SGHTA, FQGNSA. This CDR3 spans 14 amino acids. CDR3 coding DNA: TGTGCCAGCAGCTCCGCGGGGGCGTACACTGAAGCTTTCTTT. This gives the protein CASSSAGAYTEAFF. The variable domain in full, with the rest retrieved from reference TRBV7-2 and TRBJ1-1, is GAGVSQSPSNKVTEKGKDVELRCDPISGHTALYWYRQSLGQGLEFLIYFQGNSAPDKSGLPSDRFSAERTGGSVSTLTIQRTQQEDSAVYLCASSSAGAYTEAFFGQGTRLTVV.

Regarding this clonotype: One end of the junction fails to match germline, which may point to a read error. The genes are TRBV9 and TRBJ2-3; D is uncertain. The CDR3 sequence is 15 residues long. The germline V gene has CDR1 SGDLS and CDR2 YYNGEE. The CDR3 loop reads CVTSDNPPLSDTQNF. CDR3 DNA: TGTGTCACCAGTGACAACCCCCCCCTATCTGATACGCAGAATTTT.

This clonotype is labeled hyperexpanded. V and J are TRBV7-3 and TRBJ1-6; D gene uncertain. This CDR3 region has 17 residues. Germline V CDR1 and CDR2: SGHTA, FQGTGA. Trimming shortened V by 0 bases and J by 4 bases, and 13 bases separated the two germline ends. This CDR3 is CASSLTPSSAYNSPLHF. For the CDR3, the DNA is TGTGCCAGCAGCTTAACCCCCTCTAGTGCTTATAATTCACCCCTCCACTTT.

This clonotype has only a few counts. A single base is all that separates this from a far larger clone, so a read error is likely. This rearrangement joins TRBV6-1 to TRBJ2-7; D unresolved. The CDR3 is 15 amino acids. Per germline, CDR1 MNHNS and CDR2 SASEGT. V lost 2 bases to trimming and J lost 7 bases, with 18 bases between them. The CDR3 region is CASSEFLLLRHEQYF. DNA of the CDR3: TGTGCCAGCAGTGAATTTCTACTGCTCAGGCATGAGCAGTACTTC.

This clonotype is medium-sized in the sample. The chain has TRBV13 and TRBJ2-2, with D perhaps TRBD1 (6 bases). Looked up from germline, CDR1 is PRHDT and CDR2 is FYEKMQ (reference sequence). The CDR3 totals 15 residues. Trimming took 1 base from V and 5 from J, leaving 11 bases between them. The CDR3 here is CASSLEQGGTGELFF. The CDR3 coding sequence is TGTGCCAGCAGCTTAGAACAGGGTGGGACCGGGGAGCTGTTTTTT. Based on the CDR3 plus reference TRBV13 and TRBJ2-2, the full variable domain is AAGVIQSPRHLIKEKRETATLKCYPIPRHDTVYWYQQGPGQDPQFLISFYEKMQSDKGSIPDRFSAQQFSDYHSELNMSSLELGDSALYFCASSLEQGGTGELFFGEGSRLTVL.

This clonotype was detected only a few times. The chain couples TRBV2 to TRBJ1-3; D uncertain. In germline, CDR1 is SNHLY, CDR2 FYNNEI. The V end was cut by 3 bases, the J end by 14 bases, with 11 bases between. The CDR3 is 11 residues long. CDR3 coding DNA: TGTGCCAGCAGTGATCGCCTCTCTTTATATTTT. As protein: CASSDRLSLYF.

This clonotype is medium-sized in the sample. The chain employs TRBV7-9 and TRBJ1-2; 8 bases are shared with TRBD1. V dropped 5 bases and J dropped 4; count of bases not matched to a gene: 6. The germline V gene has CDR1 SEHNR and CDR2 FQNEAQ (reference sequence). The CDR3 spans 14 residues. The CDR3 loop is CASSQGQGGYGYTF. In DNA, the CDR3 is TGTGCCAGCAGCCAAGGACAGGGCGGCTATGGCTACACCTTC.

This clonotype came up a few times. The chain has TRBV20-1 and TRBJ2-7, with TRBD1 matching over 7 bases. The junction had 14 bases not matched to a gene; V was cut back by 7 bases and J by 5 bases. The CDR3 consists of 14 residues. Germline CDR1 and CDR2: DFQATT and SNEGSKA (reference sequence). The CDR3 sequence is CSVVTGPAFDEQYF. CDR3 sequence (DNA): TGCAGTGTGGTGACAGGGCCCGCGTTTGACGAGCAGTACTTC.

This clonotype was observed at least ten times. This chain joins TRBV20-1 and TRBJ2-1; D might be TRBD2 (6 bases). V lost 4 bases and J 4 bases, leaving 17 bases between the germline ends. The CDR3 covers 15 residues. From germline, CDR1 is DFQATT and CDR2 SNEGSKA (reference sequence). The CDR3 sequence is CSATDGSGRYNEQFF. The CDR3 DNA sequence: TGCAGTGCTACCGACGGGAGTGGTAGGTACAATGAGCAGTTCTTC.

By sample fraction, this clonotype is large. This sequence joins TRBV18 and TRBJ1-1; D is undetermined. The CDR3 has 13 residues. The germline gives CDR1 KGHSH, CDR2 LQKENI. Between the trimmed V and J ends, which lost 8 bases and 3 bases, there was a span of 13 bases. The CDR3 nucleotides read TGTGCCAGCCTTTCCTCACTGGACACTGAAGCTTTCTTT. It is translated as CASLSSLDTEAFF.

By proportion, this clonotype is large. The chain couples TRBV19 to TRBJ1-2; 10 nucleotides line up with TRBD1. The CDR3 covers 16 residues. In germline, CDR1 is LNHDA, CDR2 SQIVND (reference sequence). Trimming took 6 bases from V and 3 from J; bases not matched to a gene: 10. CDR3: CASSSGTGTGDYGYTF. CDR3 in DNA: TGTGCCAGTAGCAGCGGTACGGGGACAGGGGACTATGGCTACACCTTC. The full variable domain, in which reference TRBV19 and TRBJ1-2 provide the parts outside the CDR3, is DGGITQSPKYLFRKEGQNVTLSCEQNLNHDAMYWYRQDPGQGLRLIYYSQIVNDFQKGDIAEGYSVSREKKESFPLTVTSAQKNPTAFYLCASSSGTGTGDYGYTFGSGTRLTVV.

This clonotype is medium-sized in the sample. CDR3 sequence reads: CASSLDPGPNYGYTF. CDR3 DNA: TGTGCCAGCTCACTAGATCCGGGGCCTAACTATGGCTACACCTTC. J is TRBJ1-2 and V is TRBV18; D perhaps matches TRBD1 (5 bases). There are 15 residues in the CDR3. Germline V gene lookup returns CDR1 KGHSH and CDR2 LQKENI. V was clipped by 4 bases and J by 0 bases, with 12 bases between them.